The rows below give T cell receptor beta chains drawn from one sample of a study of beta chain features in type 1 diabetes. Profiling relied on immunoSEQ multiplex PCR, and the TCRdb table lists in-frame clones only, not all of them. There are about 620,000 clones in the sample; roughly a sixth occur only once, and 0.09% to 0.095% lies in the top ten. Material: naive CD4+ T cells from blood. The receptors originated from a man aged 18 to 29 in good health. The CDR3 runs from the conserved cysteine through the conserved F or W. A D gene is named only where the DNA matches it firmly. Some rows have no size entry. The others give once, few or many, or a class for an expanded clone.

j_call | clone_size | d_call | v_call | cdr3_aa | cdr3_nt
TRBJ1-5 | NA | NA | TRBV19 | CASSIRAQPQHF | TGTGCCAGTAGTATCCGAGCTCAGCCCCAGCATTTT
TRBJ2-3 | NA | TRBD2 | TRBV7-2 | CASSRDGTRSTDTQYF | TGTGCCAGCAGCCGTGACGGGACTAGGTCTACAGATACGCAGTATTTT
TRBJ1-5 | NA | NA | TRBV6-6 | CASSYSDRPNQPQHF | TGTGCCAGCAGTTACTCGGACAGACCCAATCAGCCCCAGCATTTT
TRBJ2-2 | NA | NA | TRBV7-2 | CASSLRQVNTGELFF | TGTGCCAGCAGCTTACGGCAGGTTAACACCGGGGAGCTGTTTTTT
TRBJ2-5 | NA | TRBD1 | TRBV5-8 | CASSRRDRDSRTQYF | TGTGCCAGCAGCCGACGGGACAGGGACTCGCGGACCCAGTACTTC
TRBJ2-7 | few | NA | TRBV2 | CASSAFGRVDYEQYF | TGTGCCAGCAGTGCCTTTGGCAGGGTTGACTACGAGCAGTACTTC
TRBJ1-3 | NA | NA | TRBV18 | CASSPPRGGPGGNTIYF | TGTGCCAGCTCACCCCCGCGGGGCGGCCCCGGTGGAAACACCATATATTTT
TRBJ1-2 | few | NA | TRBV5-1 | CASSPDSGYGYTF | TGCGCCAGCAGCCCCGACAGTGGCTATGGCTACACCTTC
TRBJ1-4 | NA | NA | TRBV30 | CAWSRDGRSEKLFF | TGTGCCTGGAGCCGGGACGGTAGAAGTGAAAAACTGTTTTTT
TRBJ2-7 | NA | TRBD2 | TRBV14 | CASSLLLAGVYEQYF | TGTGCCAGCAGCCTCTTGCTAGCGGGAGTATACGAGCAGTACTTC
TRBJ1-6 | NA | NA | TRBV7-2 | CASSFPTGRDNSPLHF | TGTGCCAGCAGCTTCCCCACCGGGAGGGATAATTCACCCCTCCACTTT
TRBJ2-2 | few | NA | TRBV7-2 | CASSLVAGRNTGELFF | TGTGCCAGCAGCTTAGTGGCTGGCCGGAACACCGGGGAGCTGTTTTTT
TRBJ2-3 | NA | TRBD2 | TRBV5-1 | CASSLGTSRRTDTQYF | TGCGCCAGCAGCCTAGGGACTAGCCGCCGCACAGATACGCAGTATTTT
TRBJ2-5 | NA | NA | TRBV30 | CAWTLPSQETQYF | TGTGCCTGGACGCTCCCCTCCCAAGAGACCCAGTACTTC
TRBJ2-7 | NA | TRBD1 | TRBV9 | CASSVGGQGGYEQYF | TGTGCCAGCAGCGTAGGGGGACAGGGAGGATACGAGCAGTACTTC
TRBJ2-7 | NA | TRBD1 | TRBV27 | CASSFRQGWEQYF | TGTGCCAGCAGTTTCCGACAGGGGTGGGAGCAGTACTTC
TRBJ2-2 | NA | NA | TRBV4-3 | CASSQDRRFANTGELFF | TGCGCCAGCAGCCAAGATCGGCGCTTCGCGAACACCGGGGAGCTGTTTTTT
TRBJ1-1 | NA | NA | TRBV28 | CASSPPAGRAEAFF | TGTGCCAGCAGTCCCCCAGCAGGAAGGGCTGAAGCTTTCTTT
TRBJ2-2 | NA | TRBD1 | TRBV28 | CASSLTGDTGELFF | TGTGCCAGCAGTTTGACAGGGGACACCGGGGAGCTGTTTTTT
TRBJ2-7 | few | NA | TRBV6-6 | CASSFGPYEQYF | TGTGCCAGCAGCTTCGGGCCCTACGAGCAGTACTTC
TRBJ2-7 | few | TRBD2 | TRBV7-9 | CASSLGAGGTYEQYF | TGTGCCAGCAGCTTAGGAGCGGGGGGAACTTACGAGCAGTACTTC
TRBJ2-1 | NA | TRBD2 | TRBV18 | CASSLPGLPYNEQFF | TGTGCCAGCTCACTCCCGGGACTACCGTACAATGAGCAGTTCTTC
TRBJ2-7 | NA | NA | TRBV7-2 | CASSLDPRSSYEQYF | TGTGCCAGCAGCTTAGACCCCAGGAGCTCCTACGAGCAGTACTTC
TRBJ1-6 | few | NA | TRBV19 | CASSLRGTGSPLHF | TGTGCCAGTAGTTTGAGGGGTACAGGTTCACCCCTCCACTTT
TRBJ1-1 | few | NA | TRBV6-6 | CASSLGSGVAEAFF | TGTGCCAGCAGCCTTGGGAGCGGGGTCGCTGAAGCTTTCTTT
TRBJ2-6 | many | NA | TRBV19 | CASSMGLSSGANVLTF | TGTGCCAGTAGTATGGGATTGAGCTCTGGGGCCAACGTCCTGACTTTC
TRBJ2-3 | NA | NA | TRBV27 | CASSYSGSTDTQYF | TGTGCCAGCAGTTATAGCGGAAGCACAGATACGCAGTATTTT
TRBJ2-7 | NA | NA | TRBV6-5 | CASSYRPSYEQYF | TGTGCCAGCAGTTACAGGCCGTCCTACGAGCAGTACTTC
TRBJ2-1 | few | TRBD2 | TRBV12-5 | CASGLGGTSGRYEQFF | TGTGCTAGTGGTTTGGGCGGGACTAGCGGGAGATATGAGCAGTTCTTC
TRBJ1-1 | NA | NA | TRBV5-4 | CASSSLSSSTGKNEAFF | TGTGCCAGCAGCTCCCTCAGCTCCTCGACGGGAAAGAATGAAGCTTTCTTT
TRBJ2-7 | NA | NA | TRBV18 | CASSAGAPYEQYF | TGTGCCAGCTCGGCGGGGGCTCCTTACGAGCAGTACTTC
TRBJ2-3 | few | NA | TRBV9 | CASSVGGEGADTQYF | TGTGCCAGCAGCGTAGGGGGCGAGGGGGCAGATACGCAGTATTTT
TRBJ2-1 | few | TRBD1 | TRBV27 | CASSEDRVGYNEQFF | TGTGCCAGCAGTGAGGACAGGGTGGGTTACAATGAGCAGTTCTTC
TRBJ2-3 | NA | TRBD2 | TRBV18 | CASSPLPSGMVGTDTQYF | TGTGCCAGCTCACCACTGCCTAGCGGGATGGTAGGCACAGATACGCAGTATTTT
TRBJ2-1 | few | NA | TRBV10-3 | CAISPRGDRYYNEQFF | TGTGCCATCAGCCCCAGGGGGGACAGATACTACAATGAGCAGTTCTTC
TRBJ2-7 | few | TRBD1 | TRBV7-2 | CASSYSGQGSYEQYF | TGTGCCAGCAGCTACTCGGGACAGGGGTCCTACGAGCAGTACTTC
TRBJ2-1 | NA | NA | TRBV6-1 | CASSEGLGQIGYNEQFF | TGTGCCAGCAGTGAAGGGTTGGGTCAGATAGGATACAATGAGCAGTTCTTC
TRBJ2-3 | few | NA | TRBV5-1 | CASSPGRRPDTQYF | TGCGCCAGCAGTCCGGGGCGGCGCCCAGATACGCAGTATTTT
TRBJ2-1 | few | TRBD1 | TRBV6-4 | CASSDQGTGVNEQFF | TGTGCCAGCAGTGACCAAGGGACAGGGGTTAATGAGCAGTTCTTC
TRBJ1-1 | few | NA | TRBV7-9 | CASSLEVVGSTEAFF | TGTGCCAGCAGCTTGGAAGTGGTGGGGAGCACTGAAGCTTTCTTT
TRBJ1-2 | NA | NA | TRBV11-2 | CASSNYRVLRGYTF | TGTGCCAGCAGCAATTACAGGGTTTTGAGGGGCTACACCTTC
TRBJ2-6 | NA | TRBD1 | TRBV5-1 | CASSRTGSRANVLTF | TGCGCCAGCAGCCGGACAGGTTCTCGGGCCAACGTCCTGACTTTC
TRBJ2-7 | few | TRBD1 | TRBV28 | CAVGQGIGVNSYEQYF | TGTGCCGTAGGACAGGGGATAGGGGTCAACTCCTACGAGCAGTACTTC
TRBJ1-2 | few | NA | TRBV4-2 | CASREDGYGYTF | TGTGCCAGCAGGGAGGACGGATATGGCTACACCTTC
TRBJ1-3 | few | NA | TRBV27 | CASSLAGNTIYF | TGTGCCAGCAGTCTAGCAGGAAACACCATATATTTT
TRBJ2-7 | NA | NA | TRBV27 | CASSPISGISTKQYF | TGTGCCAGCAGTCCCATCTCCGGAATATCTACGAAGCAGTACTTC
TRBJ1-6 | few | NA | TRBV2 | CASTEHVGNSPLHF | TGTGCCAGCACCGAGCACGTCGGGAATTCACCCCTCCACTTT
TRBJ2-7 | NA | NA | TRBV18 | CASSPTDGYEQYF | TGTGCCAGCTCACCGACGGACGGGTACGAGCAGTACTTC
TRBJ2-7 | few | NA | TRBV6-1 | CASSEARVGGPFEQYF | TGTGCCAGCAGTGAAGCCCGGGTGGGAGGTCCGTTCGAGCAGTACTTC
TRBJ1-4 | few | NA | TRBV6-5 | CASSYAGAQNEKLFF | TGTGCCAGCAGTTATGCCGGGGCCCAAAATGAAAAACTGTTTTTT
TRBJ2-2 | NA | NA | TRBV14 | CASSPPGPNTGELFF | TGTGCCAGCAGCCCTCCGGGCCCGAACACCGGGGAGCTGTTTTTT
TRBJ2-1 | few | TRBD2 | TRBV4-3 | CASRPTSGGAYEQFF | TGCGCCAGCAGACCAACTAGCGGGGGGGCGTATGAGCAGTTCTTC
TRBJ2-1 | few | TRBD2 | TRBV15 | CATSRDLIAGGYNEQFF | TGTGCCACCAGCAGAGACTTAATAGCGGGAGGCTACAATGAGCAGTTCTTC